The 4 T cell receptor beta chains presented below share a single source sample, sequenced in a study of blood T cell repertoires in COVID-19. Clones were sequenced by immunoSEQ multiplex PCR, and TCRdb holds only the in-frame ones, with some missing. The table includes approximately 260,000 clones, approximately 79% detected once. Sample: peripheral blood. The origin of the receptors is a woman between 40 and 50 years old with active or convalescent COVID-19.

The V and J genes are TRBV7-3 and TRBJ2-2; 13 nucleotides align to TRBD2. J was trimmed by 8 bases and V by 6 bases; bases with no gene match: 6. Germline assignment: CDR1 SGHTA and CDR2 FQGTGA. The CDR3 spans 15 residues. CDR3 residues: CASRPGTSGVGELFF. The CDR3 DNA reads TGTGCCAGCAGACCCGGGACTAGCGGGGTAGGGGAGCTGTTTTTT.

The rearrangement links TRBV11-2 to TRBJ2-7; 8 nucleotides match TRBD2. Unmatched junction bases numbered 6, after V lost 5 bases and J lost 3 bases. The CDR3 is made up of 14 amino acids. The germline V gene encodes CDR1 SGHAT and CDR2 FQNNGV. The CDR3 loop reads CASSALAGLYEQYV. In DNA, the CDR3 is TGTGCCAGCAGCGCTCTAGCGGGCCTCTACGAGCAGTACGTC.

The V and J genes are TRBV6-4 and TRBJ2-2; 7 bases are a match to TRBD1. Germline lookup yields CDR1 MRHNA and CDR2 SNTAGT. The length of the CDR3 is 14 residues. Unmatched junction bases numbered 1, after V lost 5 bases and J lost 1 base. The CDR3 nucleotides read TGTGCCAGCAGTCGGGACAGGAACACCGGGGAGCTGTTTTTT. Protein sequence: CASSRDRNTGELFF.

The V and J genes are TRBV7-9 and TRBJ2-2; weak D call: TRBD2 (6 bases). V shed 4 bases and J shed 6 bases, with 18 bases lying between them. Per the germline V gene, CDR1 is SEHNR and CDR2 is FQNEAQ (reference sequence). This CDR3 comprises 16 residues. The CDR3 spells CASSSARGTSAGELFF. The DNA for the CDR3 is TGTGCCAGCAGCTCGGCCCGGGGGACTTCGGCCGGGGAGCTGTTTTTT.